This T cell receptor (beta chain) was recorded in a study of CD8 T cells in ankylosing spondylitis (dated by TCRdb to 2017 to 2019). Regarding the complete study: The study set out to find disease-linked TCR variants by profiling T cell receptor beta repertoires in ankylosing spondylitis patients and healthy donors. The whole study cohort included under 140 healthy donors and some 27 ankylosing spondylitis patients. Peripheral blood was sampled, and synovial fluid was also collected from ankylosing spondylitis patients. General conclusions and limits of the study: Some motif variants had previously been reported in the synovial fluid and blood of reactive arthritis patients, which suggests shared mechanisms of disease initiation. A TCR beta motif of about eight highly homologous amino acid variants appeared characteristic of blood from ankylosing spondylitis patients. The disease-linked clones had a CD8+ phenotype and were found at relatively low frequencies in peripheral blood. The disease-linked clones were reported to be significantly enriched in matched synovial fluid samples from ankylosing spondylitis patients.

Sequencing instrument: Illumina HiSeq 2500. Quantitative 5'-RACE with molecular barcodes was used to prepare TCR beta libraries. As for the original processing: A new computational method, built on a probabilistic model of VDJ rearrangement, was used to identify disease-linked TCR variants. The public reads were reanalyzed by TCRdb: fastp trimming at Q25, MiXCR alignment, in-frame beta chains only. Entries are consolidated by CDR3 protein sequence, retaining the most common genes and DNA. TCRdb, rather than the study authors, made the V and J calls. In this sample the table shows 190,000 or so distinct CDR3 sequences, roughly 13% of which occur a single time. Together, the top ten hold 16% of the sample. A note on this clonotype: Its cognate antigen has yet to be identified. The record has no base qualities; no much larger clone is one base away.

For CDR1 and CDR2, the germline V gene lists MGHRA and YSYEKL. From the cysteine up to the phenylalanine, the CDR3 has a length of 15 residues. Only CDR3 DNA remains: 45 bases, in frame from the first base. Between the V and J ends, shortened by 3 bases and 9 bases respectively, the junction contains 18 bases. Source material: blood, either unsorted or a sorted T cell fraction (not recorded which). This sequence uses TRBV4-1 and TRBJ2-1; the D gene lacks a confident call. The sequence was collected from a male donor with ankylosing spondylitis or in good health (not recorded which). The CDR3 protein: CASSQNRVGGTEQFF. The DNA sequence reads TGCGCCAGCAGCCAGAATAGAGTGGGCGGAACTGAGCAGTTCTTC.